A selection of T cell receptor beta chains follows, all from one sample in a study of blood T cell repertoires in COVID-19. Produced via immunoSEQ multiplex PCR; TCRdb's table is partial and in-frame only. The sample has about 330,000 clones, more than 75% seen once. Sequenced material: PBMCs or T cells enriched from blood (not recorded which). The receptors were gathered from a woman younger than 35 who had recovered from COVID-19. Each CDR3 is given with its conserved first and last residue. A D gene is named only where the DNA matches it firmly. Rows give clone size only sometimes, using once, few, many, or a class for an expanded clone.

v_gene,j_gene,abundance,d_gene,CDR3aa,CDR3nt
TRBV3-1/TRBV3-2,TRBJ2-3,.,TRBD2,CASSQAGDTDTQYF,TGTGCCAGCAGCCAGGCGGGGGACACAGATACGCAGTATTTT
TRBV7-2,TRBJ2-7,.,TRBD2,CASSFLAGGSEQYF,TGTGCCAGCAGCTTTCTAGCGGGGGGAAGTGAGCAGTACTTC
TRBV5-1,TRBJ2-1,.,.,CASSRGLSSYNEQFF,TGCGCCAGCAGTCGCGGCCTCAGCTCCTACAATGAGCAGTTCTTC
TRBV28,TRBJ2-7,.,TRBD1,CASSQGGTGAHEQYF,TGTGCCAGCAGTCAAGGCGGGACAGGGGCCCACGAGCAGTACTTC
TRBV7-3,TRBJ2-6,.,.,CASSFGGGVSGANVLTF,TGTGCCAGCAGCTTCGGTGGAGGGGTCTCTGGGGCCAACGTCCTGACTTTC
TRBV7-9,TRBJ2-3,once,TRBD2,CASTSSGSPGGTQYF,TGTGCCAGCACATCTAGCGGGAGCCCCGGGGGTACGCAGTATTTT
TRBV24-1,TRBJ1-2,.,.,CATSDATVHYGYTF,TGTGCCACCAGTGATGCGACAGTTCACTATGGCTACACCTTC
TRBV3-1/TRBV3-2,TRBJ2-1,once,TRBD2,CASSQMAGGSYNEQFF,TGTGCCAGCAGCCAAATGGCGGGGGGCTCCTACAATGAGCAGTTCTTC
TRBV10-2,TRBJ2-1,.,.,CASSESITSQRFDEQFF,TGCGCCAGCAGTGAGTCGATTACTAGTCAACGATTCGATGAGCAGTTCTTC
TRBV5-1,TRBJ2-5,.,TRBD1,CASSLAGTGFETQYF,TGCGCCAGCAGCTTGGCCGGGACAGGGTTCGAGACCCAGTACTTC
TRBV5-1,TRBJ1-1,.,TRBD1,CASSFQGENTEAFF,TGCGCCAGCAGTTTTCAGGGGGAGAACACTGAAGCTTTCTTT
TRBV2,TRBJ2-1,.,.,CASSEEFGEQFF,TGTGCCAGCAGTGAGGAGTTCGGTGAGCAGTTCTTC
TRBV20-1,TRBJ2-7,.,.,CSASRSQGQYEQYF,TGCAGTGCTAGTAGGTCGCAGGGCCAGTACGAGCAGTACTTC
TRBV5-5,TRBJ2-7,.,TRBD1,CASSSGGTGQPQYF,TGTGCCAGCAGCTCAGGCGGGACAGGGCAACCGCAGTACTTC
TRBV30,TRBJ1-1,few,TRBD1,CAWSAKNRGGNTEAFF,TGTGCCTGGAGTGCGAAAAACAGGGGTGGGAACACTGAAGCTTTCTTT
TRBV2,TRBJ1-2,.,.,CAQGGSNYGYTF,TGTGCCCAGGGAGGGTCCAACTATGGCTACACCTTC
TRBV6-5,TRBJ2-7,.,.,CASSYFAGYEQYF,TGTGCCAGCAGTTACTTTGCGGGGTACGAGCAGTACTTC
TRBV30,TRBJ1-3,once,.,CAWDSHSGNTIYF,TGTGCCTGGGACAGCCACTCTGGAAACACCATATATTTT
TRBV19,TRBJ1-2,few,TRBD1,CASSAATGNLYGYTF,TGTGCCAGTAGTGCCGCGACAGGGAATCTCTATGGCTACACCTTC
TRBV6-5,TRBJ1-2,.,.,CASSLGTRHYGYTF,TGTGCCAGCTCCCTAGGGACACGCCACTATGGCTACACCTTC
TRBV10-2,TRBJ2-7,once,TRBD1,CASSESTGTGTYEQYF,TGCGCCAGCAGTGAGAGTACGGGGACAGGGACGTACGAGCAGTACTTC
TRBV27,TRBJ1-1,.,.,CASSSPLESEAFF,TGTGCCAGCAGTTCCCCCCTAGAGTCTGAAGCTTTCTTT
TRBV18,TRBJ1-2,few,TRBD1,CASSLIDRAEDGYTF,TGTGCCAGCTCACTTATTGACAGGGCTGAAGATGGCTACACCTTC
TRBV10-3,TRBJ1-4,few,TRBD1,CAISESVSGGGEKLFF,TGTGCCATCAGTGAGTCGGTATCAGGGGGCGGCGAAAAACTGTTTTTT
TRBV10-1,TRBJ1-1,.,.,CASRAGAEAFF,TGCGCCAGCAGGGCAGGCGCTGAAGCTTTCTTT
TRBV30,TRBJ1-3,.,.,CAWSPRPRGGNTIYF,TGTGCCTGGAGCCCCCGACCGCGAGGGGGAAACACCATATATTTT
TRBV30,TRBJ2-1,.,.,CAWSILVSYNEQFF,TGTGCCTGGAGTATCCTAGTTAGCTACAATGAGCAGTTCTTC
TRBV18,TRBJ2-7,.,.,CASSLDRTYEQYF,TGTGCCAGCTCCTTAGACAGGACCTACGAGCAGTACTTC
TRBV4-1,TRBJ1-2,.,TRBD1,CASSHASGTGGRYGYTF,TGCGCCAGCAGCCATGCCTCCGGGACAGGGGGCAGGTATGGCTACACCTTC
TRBV28,TRBJ2-5,.,.,CASSPGGPQETQYF,TGTGCCAGCAGCCCCGGGGGGCCCCAAGAGACCCAGTACTTC
TRBV7-9,TRBJ2-4,.,.,CASSSATGRLAKNIQYF,TGTGCCAGCAGCTCCGCAACAGGGAGACTAGCCAAAAACATTCAGTACTTC
TRBV7-8,TRBJ1-3,.,TRBD1,CASSSGDSGNTIYF,TGTGCCAGCAGCTCTGGGGACAGTGGAAACACCATATATTTT
TRBV10-1,TRBJ2-7,.,TRBD1,CASSVDRGLEQYF,TGCGCCAGCAGTGTGGACAGGGGGCTCGAGCAGTACTTC
TRBV15,TRBJ1-5,.,TRBD1,CATPEGANQPQHF,TGTGCCACCCCGGAGGGGGCGAATCAGCCCCAGCATTTT
TRBV19,TRBJ2-1,few,TRBD2,CASSIGSSGGAYNEQFF,TGTGCCAGTAGTATAGGGTCTTCCGGGGGGGCGTACAATGAGCAGTTCTTC